This is a list of T cell receptor beta chains from one sample in a study of beta chain features in type 1 diabetes. Clones were read by immunoSEQ multiplex PCR, and TCRdb kept only the in-frame ones, dropping some. The table has about 340,000 clones, roughly 9% seen once; the top ten hold roughly 1%. The sequencing sample was made of central memory CD4+ T cells from blood. The source of these receptors is a man aged 30-40 years with type 1 diabetes. Each CDR3 is given with its conserved first and last residue. A D gene is named only where the DNA matches it firmly. Only part of the rows carry a size: once, few, many, or a class if the clone is expanded.

d_call clone_size j_call v_call cdr3_nt cdr3_aa
TRBD1 few TRBJ2-5 TRBV5-1 TGCGCCAGCAGCACCCTGGGACAGGGACAAGAGACCCAGTACTTC CASSTLGQGQETQYF
TRBD2 few TRBJ2-7 TRBV9 TGTGCCAGCAGCGGGGGACTAGCGAGTGCCTACGAGCAGTACTTC CASSGGLASAYEQYF
TRBD1 NA TRBJ2-1 TRBV4-3 TGCGCCAGCAGCCAGCAGACAGGGGGCTCCTACAATGAGCAGTTCTTC CASSQQTGGSYNEQFF
TRBD2 once TRBJ2-1 TRBV2 TGTGCCAGCTCCGGACTAGCTATCAATGAGCAGTTCTTC CASSGLAINEQFF
TRBD1 few TRBJ1-6 TRBV7-9 TGTGCCAGCAGCTCCGGGACAGCGCCTAATTCACCCCTCCACTTT CASSSGTAPNSPLHF
NA few TRBJ1-3 TRBV30 TGTGCCTGTCCGCGGGGAACTGGAAACACCATATATTTT CACPRGTGNTIYF
NA many TRBJ2-3 TRBV25-1 TGTGCCAGCAGTCCCGACTCCTCTAGCACAGATACGCAGTATTTT CASSPDSSSTDTQYF
NA many TRBJ2-7 TRBV10-1 TGCGCCAGCGGGACGGCCTACGAGCAGTACTTC CASGTAYEQYF
TRBD2 NA TRBJ2-1 TRBV7-2 TGTGCCGCACGGGCTAGCGGATCCCCCTCCAATGAGCAGTTCTTC CAARASGSPSNEQFF
NA NA TRBJ1-6 TRBV6-6 TGTGCCAGCAGTTACGGGGGGACTTCACCCCTCCACTTT CASSYGGTSPLHF
NA NA TRBJ2-5 TRBV30 TGTGCCTGGAGCCAAGGGCTATCCGGCCGGACCCAGTACTTC CAWSQGLSGRTQYF
NA NA TRBJ1-1 TRBV29-1 TGCAGCGCCGTGGACCCGACCTCGAGGGAAGCTTTCTTT CSAVDPTSREAFF
NA NA TRBJ1-2 TRBV29-1 TGCAGCGCCCACTCCTTAGCAGACGGCTACACCTTC CSAHSLADGYTF
NA few TRBJ1-4 TRBV7-2 TGTGCCAGCAGCTTAATAGCGGACAATGAAAAACTGTTTTTT CASSLIADNEKLFF
NA few TRBJ1-1 TRBV5-1 TGCGCCAGCAGCTCCCAAAGCACTGAAGCTTTCTTT CASSSQSTEAFF
TRBD1 few TRBJ2-7 TRBV29-1 TGCAGCGTTCCGGGACAGGGAGCATTCGAGCAGTACTTC CSVPGQGAFEQYF
TRBD1 NA TRBJ2-7 TRBV4-3 TGCGCCAGCAGCCTCGGGATTTCCGGGACAGATTTCTACGAGCAGTACTTC CASSLGISGTDFYEQYF
NA few TRBJ1-2 TRBV30 TGTGCCTGGACCGGGACACCTTATGGCTACACCTTC CAWTGTPYGYTF
NA NA TRBJ1-2 TRBV10-3 TGTGCCAGCAGTGAAGGTTCCGGGGATGGCTACACCTTC CASSEGSGDGYTF
NA many TRBJ2-5 TRBV18 TGTGCCAGCTCACCTTCAGGACAGATACAAGAGACCCAGTACTTC CASSPSGQIQETQYF
TRBD2 many TRBJ2-1 TRBV2 TGTGCCAGCAGTAAAGTGGGGGAGGGCGAGCAGTTCTTC CASSKVGEGEQFF